This TCR beta chain derives from a study of blood T cell repertoires in COVID-19. This CDR3 region has 12 residues. V was trimmed by 6 bases and J by 7 bases, leaving 12 bases between them. In germline, CDR1 is MNHEY, CDR2 SVGAGI. This clone was recorded a few times. Adults between about 18 and 95 years of age took part from some 25 US areas. Profiled with immunoSEQ multiplex PCR; TCRdb holds only in-frame clones, not every one. This table holds about 190,000 clones, approximately 84% found once. The V and J genes are TRBV6-5 and TRBJ1-1; D is possibly TRBD1 (6 bases). This TCR came from a woman under 40 who had recovered from COVID-19. The sequenced sample was PBMCs or T cells enriched from blood (not recorded which). The CDR3 loop is CASRRQVGEAFF. The CDR3 coding sequence is TGTGCCAGCAGACGACAGGTTGGTGAAGCTTTCTTT.